A single sample gave rise to the 19 T cell receptor beta chains below, sequenced in a study of control samples from healthy donors and cancer patients. The data were produced by immunoSEQ multiplex PCR, yet TCRdb's version contains in-frame clones alone and is incomplete. The sample consists of approximately 53,000 clones, around 93% of them appearing once. Specimen: PBMCs. The source of these receptors is a man aged 25 to 40 with colorectal cancer.

The chain carries TRBV7-2 and TRBJ1-4; D might be TRBD1 (6 bases). The CDR3 sequence is 17 residues long. Trimming took off 5 bases at V and 4 bases at J, with 20 bases between the two ends. CDR1 SGHTA and CDR2 FQGNSA come from the germline V gene. The CDR3, as DNA: TGTGCCAGCAGCCCTGGGACATTGGGCCTCATTAATGAAAAACTGTTTTTT. It encodes CASSPGTLGLINEKLFF.

The chain joins TRBV19 to TRBJ2-2; D remains unclear. Germline CDR1 and CDR2: LNHDA and SQIVND (reference sequence). V lost 4 bases, J lost 1 base, and 13 bases lay in between. CDR3 length: 16 amino acids. In DNA, the CDR3 is TGTGCCAGTAGTAAGGGCAGCTGGGGGAACACCGGGGAGCTGTTTTTT. Encoded protein: CASSKGSWGNTGELFF.

This clone occurred once. This chain uses TRBV19 with TRBJ1-1; D not certain. Germline values: CDR1 LNHDA, CDR2 SQIVND (reference sequence). This CDR3 is 16 amino acids long. V shed 2 bases and J shed 1 base, with 14 bases lying between them. The CDR3 here is CASSISGRSANTEAFF. The CDR3 coding sequence is TGTGCCAGTAGTATATCGGGGAGGTCCGCGAACACTGAAGCTTTCTTT.

The rearrangement links TRBV15 to TRBJ1-2; TRBD1 agrees at 9 bases. Germline CDR1 reads LNHNV; CDR2 reads YYDKDF (reference sequence). Germline trimming cut 0 bases from V and 3 bases from J; bases unmatched to any gene: 5. CDR3 length equals 16 residues. In DNA, the CDR3 is TGTGCCACCAGCAGAGATGGGACAGGGCCTTACTATGGCTACACCTTC. Protein: CATSRDGTGPYYGYTF.

The rearrangement joins TRBV3-1 (or the pseudogene TRBV3-2) to TRBJ1-5; 8 bases fit TRBD1. There are 19 residues in the CDR3. Looked up from germline, CDR1 is LGHDT and CDR2 is YNNKEL (reference sequence). V lost 4 bases to trimming and J lost 4 bases; unmatched junction nucleotides: 18. Here the CDR3 reads CASSRGGLLGQGLNQPQHF. CDR3 sequence (DNA): TGTGCCAGCAGCCGTGGCGGCCTCCTTGGACAGGGCTTAAATCAGCCCCAGCATTTT.

The CDR3 DNA reads as TGTGCCAGCAGCAAAGACCGACTAGCGGGGGAAGAGACCCAGTACTTC. It yields the protein CASSKDRLAGEETQYF. The chain joins TRBV21-1 to TRBJ2-5; the table's D call, TRBD2, has no DNA check behind it. TRBV21-1 is a recognized pseudogene. The CDR3 has 16 residues.

This clone was recorded once. The chain couples TRBV11-3 to TRBJ2-3; TRBD2 is a possible D gene (6 bases). The germline CDR1 and CDR2 sequences are SGHNT and YENEEA. V lost 5 bases and J lost 4, with 13 bases in between. This CDR3 spans 14 amino acids. The CDR3 sequence: CASSLTRGSDTQYF. The CDR3 nucleotides are TGTGCCAGCAGCCTAACGCGGGGTTCAGATACGCAGTATTTT.

V usage is TRBV5-8 and J usage is TRBJ2-1; no reliable D call. CDR3 size: 18 residues. The germline gives CDR1 SGHTS, CDR2 YDEGEE. Trimming left V 7 bases short and J 1 base short, with 24 bases between. CDR3 residues: CASPLNLGSPRSYNEQFF. As DNA, the CDR3 is TGTGCCAGCCCGCTCAATCTGGGGTCTCCCCGATCCTACAATGAGCAGTTCTTC.

The rearrangement links TRBV5-1 to TRBJ2-5, with 10 nucleotides matching TRBD2. The germline V gene has CDR1 SGHRS and CDR2 YFSETQ. The ends lost 4 bases at V and 4 bases at J; junction bases unmatched: 10. This CDR3 has 16 residues. The CDR3 sequence is CASSAFTSGVSETQYF. The CDR3 nucleotides are TGCGCCAGCAGCGCCTTTACTAGCGGGGTATCAGAGACCCAGTACTTC.

This sequence joins TRBV19 and TRBJ2-3, with a possible D match to TRBD2 (5 bases). Germline V gene data show CDR1 as LNHDA and CDR2 as SQIVND (reference sequence). The CDR3 runs to 15 residues. V lost 2 bases to trimming and J lost 1 base, with 10 bases between them. Written as DNA, the CDR3 is TGTGCCAGTAGTATATCGACCGGGGGCACAGATACGCAGTATTTT. It codes for CASSISTGGTDTQYF.

For the CDR3, the DNA is TGTGCCAGCAGCTTGGGGTCCTACGGCTACGAGCAGTACTTC. It is translated as CASSLGSYGYEQYF. V is TRBV5-6 and J is TRBJ2-7; D ambiguous. Trimming stripped 0 bases from V and 3 bases from J, with 10 bases between. The germline CDR1 and CDR2 sequences are SGHDT and YYEEEE. This CDR3 spans 14 amino acids.

The chain couples TRBV4-3 to TRBJ2-1, with a tentative D call TRBD1 (7 bases). The CDR3 has 18 residues. From germline, CDR1 is LGHNA and CDR2 YSLEER. The ends were cut back, 4 bases at V and 13 bases at J, with 32 bases in the middle. This CDR3 reads CASSPGGTEPGLSIGQFF. The DNA for the CDR3 is TGCGCCAGCAGCCCTGGAGGGACAGAGCCAGGACTCTCCATTGGACAGTTCTTC.

The chain uses TRBV5-4 and TRBJ2-1; 15 nucleotides agree with TRBD2. V was clipped by 3 bases and J by 1 base; unmatched bases: 2. Germline CDR1 reads SGHNT; CDR2 reads YYREEE (reference sequence). The CDR3 loop spans 17 amino acids. CDR3 coding DNA: TGTGCCAGCAGCTCGGGACTAGCGGGGGGTTCCTACAATGAGCAGTTCTTC. This translates into CASSSGLAGGSYNEQFF.

The CDR3 protein is CASSRDTTEAFF. The CDR3 DNA follows: TGTGCCAGCAGTAGGGACACCACTGAAGCTTTCTTT. The chain joins TRBV6-2 or TRBV6-3 to TRBJ1-1; D perhaps matches TRBD1 (6 bases). CDR1 and CDR2 from the germline V gene are MNHEY and SVGEGT. The V end lost 5 bases, the J end lost 4 bases, and 8 bases lay between the germline ends. The length of the CDR3 is 12 residues.

This chain joins TRBV12-3 or TRBV12-4 and TRBJ2-1; a weak D match, TRBD1 (5 bases). The CDR3 extends over 13 amino acids. V was clipped by 5 bases and J by 10 bases, with 15 bases between them. DNA of the CDR3: TGTGCCAGCAGTCCCCAGACAGCCGGCGAGCAGTTCTTC. Residues: CASSPQTAGEQFF.

The chain combines TRBV5-6 with TRBJ2-6; maybe TRBD1 (5 bases). This CDR3 contains 15 residues. Germline assignment: CDR1 SGHDT and CDR2 YYEEEE. V was shortened by 2 bases and J by 0 bases, with 6 bases between the two germline ends. This CDR3 reads CASSFTGSGANVLTF. DNA for the CDR3: TGTGCCAGCAGCTTTACAGGCTCTGGGGCCAACGTCCTGACTTTC. The full variable domain, completed using reference TRBV5-6 and TRBJ2-6, is DAGVTQSPTHLIKTRGQQVTLRCSPKSGHDTVSWYQQALGQGPQFIFQYYEEEERQRGNFPDRFSGHQFPNYSSELNVNALLLGDSALYLCASSFTGSGANVLTFGAGSRLTVL.

V gene TRBV10-3 combines with J gene TRBJ1-4; the match to TRBD1 covers 11 bases. The CDR3 consists of 15 residues. Germline CDR1 reads ENHRY; CDR2 reads SYGVKD. V shed 2 bases, J shed 6 bases, and the junction held 2 bases outside the gene matches. The CDR3 DNA reads TGTGCCATCAGTGAGGGGGGACAGGGGGATGAAAAACTGTTTTTT. Amino acids: CAISEGGQGDEKLFF.

The rearrangement links TRBV5-6 to TRBJ2-1; TRBD2 agrees at 7 bases. Trimming removed 0 bases from V and 4 bases from J; junction bases left unmatched: 10. CDR3 size: 17 residues. From germline, CDR1 is SGHDT and CDR2 YYEEEE. Written as DNA, the CDR3 is TGTGCCAGCAGCTTGGCCGGTTCCGGGGGGAGTTACAATGAGCAGTTCTTC. It codes for CASSLAGSGGSYNEQFF.

The V and J genes are TRBV30 and TRBJ1-5; D remains ambiguous. The V end lost 3 bases, the J end lost 4 bases, and 10 bases lay between the germline ends. Germline CDR1 and CDR2: GTSNPN and SVGIG (reference sequence). There are 13 residues in the CDR3. The CDR3 nucleotides read TGTGCCTGGAGAAGTCCGGGGAATCAGCCCCAGCATTTT. This encodes CAWRSPGNQPQHF.